Each of the 11 T cell receptor beta chains below was sequenced from the same sample in a study of CD4 T cells in relation to SARS-CoV-2 and coronaviruses (dated by TCRdb to the early 2020s). CD4+ T cells from unexposed donors were collected before the COVID-19 pandemic (2011-2018). After around eleven days of culture, CD4+ T cells were isolated with the EasySep CD4+ T cell isolation kit. Library preparation used the immunoSEQ multiplex PCR assay. The clones in this table, taken by TCRdb from immuneACCESS, are in-frame only. Not every clone is retained; where verified, under half of the shortfall comes from an unresolved V gene, and the cause of the rest is unknown. In all, the sample holds about 29,000 clones, and over 60% of those were seen once. The top ten clonotypes cover 20% to 25% of the sample. Their target antigens are unknown. Sequencing was done on a sample of CD4+ T cells from PBMCs, cultured in vitro. These receptors all stem from a human donor in good health.

In its sample, this clone was seen a few times. The gene calls are TRBV10-3 and TRBJ2-2; D is ambiguous. Germline V gives CDR1 ENHRY, CDR2 SYGVKD. V shed 6 bases and J shed 4 bases, with 9 bases lying between them. The CDR3 loop spans 13 amino acids. DNA for the CDR3: TGTGCCATCAGAAAGGACGTCACCGGGGAGCTGTTTTTT. Translated: CAIRKDVTGELFF.

V usage is TRBV5-4 and J usage is TRBJ2-1, with 10 positions matching TRBD2. Germline V CDR1 and CDR2: SGHNT, YYREEE (reference sequence). J gave up 8 bases and V 0 bases, and 5 bases lay outside the gene matches. The CDR3 covers 15 residues. CDR3 DNA sequence: TGTGCCAGCAGCTTGGAGGGACTAGCGATATATGAGCAGTTCTTC. Its protein is CASSLEGLAIYEQFF.

This clone came up a few times. CDR3 amino acids: CASSQAQGIDNSPLHF. The CDR3, as DNA: TGTGCCAGCAGCCAAGCGCAGGGTATCGATAATTCACCCCTCCACTTT. The chain employs TRBV3-1 (or the pseudogene TRBV3-2) and TRBJ1-6, with D tentatively TRBD1 (5 bases). Germline CDR1 LGHDT, CDR2 YNNKEL (reference sequence). The V and J ends lost 1 base and 5 bases respectively, with 12 bases between them. The CDR3 sequence is 16 residues long.

The chain joins TRBV25-1 to TRBJ2-4; D may be TRBD1 (5 bases). CDR1 is MGHDK, CDR2 SYGVNS, per germline. Trimming stripped 1 base from V and 6 bases from J, with 13 bases between. The CDR3 is 15 amino acids. The CDR3: CASSEWVQGSNIQYF. The CDR3 region has the DNA TGTGCCAGCAGTGAATGGGTTCAGGGATCAAACATTCAGTACTTC.

The J gene is TRBJ2-1, the V gene TRBV7-6; D may correspond to TRBD1 or TRBD2 (6 bases each). Per germline, CDR1 SGHVS and CDR2 FNYEAQ. Trimming cost V 1 base and J 1 base, with 11 bases left between them. This CDR3 has 16 residues. The CDR3 DNA follows: TGTGCCAGCAGCTTAGGGGGGGCAGGTTCCTACAATGAGCAGTTCTTC. Translation: CASSLGGAGSYNEQFF.

The rearrangement uses TRBV7-2 and TRBJ1-5; D gene ambiguous. Trimming took 4 bases from V and 5 from J, leaving 6 bases between them. This CDR3 has 12 residues. In germline, CDR1 is SGHTA, CDR2 FQGNSA. CDR3 DNA: TGTGCCAGCAGCTCGTCGCATCAGCCCCAGCATTTT. Translating gives CASSSSHQPQHF.

The gene calls are TRBV6-2 or TRBV6-3 and TRBJ2-7, with D possibly being TRBD2 (5 bases). V was pared by 0 bases and J by 1 base, with 13 bases between. Germline CDR1 is MNHEY and CDR2 is SVGEGT. This CDR3 spans 16 amino acids. CDR3 bases: TGTGCCAGCAGTTACTCGTCCACCCGGGGTTCCTACGAGCAGTACTTC. Protein product: CASSYSSTRGSYEQYF.

The chain employs TRBV2 and TRBJ2-7, with 10 bases aligning to TRBD1. The CDR3 sequence is 14 residues long. CDR1 is SNHLY, CDR2 FYNNEI, per germline. The V and J ends lost 6 bases and 2 bases, in that order; junction bases with no gene match: 4. The CDR3, as DNA: TGTGCCAGCAGAACCGGGACAGGGGCCTACGAGCAGTACTTC. This codes for CASRTGTGAYEQYF.

The gene calls are TRBV2 and TRBJ2-2, with 7 bases that match TRBD2. Germline V CDR1 and CDR2: SNHLY, FYNNEI. Germline trimming cut 5 bases from V and 0 bases from J; bases unmatched to any gene: 3. The CDR3 extends over 15 amino acids. The CDR3 sequence: CASSLGGTNTGELFF. The CDR3 nucleotides are TGTGCCAGCAGTCTCGGGGGGACGAACACCGGGGAGCTGTTTTTT.

This sequence joins TRBV5-1 and TRBJ1-2; 8 bases are a match to TRBD1. With 3 bases clipped from V and 5 bases from J, the junction kept 6 bases outside the gene matches. CDR3 size: 14 residues. Germline CDR1 and CDR2: SGHRS and YFSETQ. DNA of the CDR3: TGCGCCAGCAGCTCCGGACAGGGAGTTTATGGCTACACCTTC. Residues: CASSSGQGVYGYTF.

This clone was seen more than once but under ten times. The CDR3 coding sequence is TGTGCCAGTCGCTGGTCGAGCAATCAGCCCCAGCATTTT. It translates to CASRWSSNQPQHF. This chain uses TRBV19 with TRBJ1-5; D remains ambiguous. The CDR3 has 13 amino acids. Trimming shortened V by 8 bases and J by 1 base, and 9 bases separated the two germline ends. Per germline, CDR1 LNHDA and CDR2 SQIVND (reference sequence).